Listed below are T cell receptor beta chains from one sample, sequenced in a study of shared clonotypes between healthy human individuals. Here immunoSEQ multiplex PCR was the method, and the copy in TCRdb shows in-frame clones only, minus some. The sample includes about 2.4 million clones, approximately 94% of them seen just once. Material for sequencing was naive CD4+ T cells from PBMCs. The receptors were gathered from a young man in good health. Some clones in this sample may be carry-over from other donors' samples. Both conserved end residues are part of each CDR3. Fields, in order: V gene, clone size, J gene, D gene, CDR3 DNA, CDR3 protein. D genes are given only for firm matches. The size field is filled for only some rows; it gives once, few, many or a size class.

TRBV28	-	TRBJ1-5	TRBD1	TGTGCCAGCAGTCTACCCAAGACAGGGGTATCGAATCAGCCCCAGCATTTT	CASSLPKTGVSNQPQHF
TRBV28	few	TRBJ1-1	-	TGTGCCAGCAGCACTATAGGCACTGAAGCTTTCTTT	CASSTIGTEAFF
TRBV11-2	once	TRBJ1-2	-	TGTGCCGCCGGGACCCAGTATGGCTACACCTTC	CAAGTQYGYTF
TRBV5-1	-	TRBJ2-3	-	TGCGCCAGCAGCTTGGATACAGGGACAGATACGCAGTATTTT	CASSLDTGTDTQYF
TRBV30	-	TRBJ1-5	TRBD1	TGTGCCTGGAGTGGAGACAGGGCCAATCAGCCCCAGCATTTT	CAWSGDRANQPQHF
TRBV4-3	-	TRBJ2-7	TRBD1	TGCGCCAGCAGCCAGGGACAGGGCTTATACGAGCAGTACTTC	CASSQGQGLYEQYF
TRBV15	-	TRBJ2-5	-	TGTGCCACCGGGGGGATCGCAGAGACCCAGTACTTC	CATGGIAETQYF
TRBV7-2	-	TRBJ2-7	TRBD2	TGTGCCAGCAGCCCTAGGGCGCTAGCGGGAGGTCCCTCCTACGAGCAGTACTTC	CASSPRALAGGPSYEQYF
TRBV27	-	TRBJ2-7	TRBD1	TGTGCCAGCAGTTCTCGGACAGGGTGGAACGAGCAGTACTTC	CASSSRTGWNEQYF
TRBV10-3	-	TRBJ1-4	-	TGTGCCATCAGGGCAGGGGCGGGGGAAAAACTGTTTTTT	CAIRAGAGEKLFF
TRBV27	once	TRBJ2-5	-	TGTGCCAGCAGGAACGCAGGGCCGGGCGAGACCCAGTACTTC	CASRNAGPGETQYF
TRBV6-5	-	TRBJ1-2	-	TGTGCCAGCAGTCGACGGACGGATAACTATGGCTACACCTTC	CASSRRTDNYGYTF
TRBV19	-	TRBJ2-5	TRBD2	TGTGCCAGTAGTAAGGGGCTCGTGGCGGGAGGGCCGTCTTACGAGACCCAGTACTTC	CASSKGLVAGGPSYETQYF
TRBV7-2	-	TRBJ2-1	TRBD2	TGTGCCAGCAGCTTAGGCGGGAGAACCTACAATGAGCAGTTCTTC	CASSLGGRTYNEQFF
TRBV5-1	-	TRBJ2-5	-	TGCGCCAGCAGCCTCATAGTACAAGAGACCCAGTACTTC	CASSLIVQETQYF
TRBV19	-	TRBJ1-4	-	TGTGCCAGTAGTAACCAAGCAACTAATGAAAAACTGTTTTTT	CASSNQATNEKLFF
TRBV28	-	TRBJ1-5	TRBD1	TGTGCCAGCAGCCCTACCGTGACAGGGGGAAGGAATCAGCCCCAGCATTTT	CASSPTVTGGRNQPQHF
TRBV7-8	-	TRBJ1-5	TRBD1	TGTGCCAGCAGCTTAGCGAGACAGGGGAATCAGCCCCAGCATTTT	CASSLARQGNQPQHF
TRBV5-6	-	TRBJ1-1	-	TGTGCCAGCAGCCCCCTGGGCCAGGGGCGAACTGAAGCTTTCTTT	CASSPLGQGRTEAFF
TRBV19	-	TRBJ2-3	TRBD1	TGTGCCAGTAGCGACAAGGGACAGAAGAGCACAGATACGCAGTATTTT	CASSDKGQKSTDTQYF
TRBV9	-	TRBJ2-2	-	TGTGCCAGCAGCGTACAGGACCCCACCGGGGAGCTGTTTTTT	CASSVQDPTGELFF
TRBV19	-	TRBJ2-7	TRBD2	TGTGCCAGTAGTATAGCTAGCGGGAGTAGCTACGAGCAGTACTTC	CASSIASGSSYEQYF